The 15 T cell receptor beta chains reported below all come from one sample, sequenced in a study of control samples from healthy donors and cancer patients. Here immunoSEQ multiplex PCR was the method, and the copy in TCRdb shows in-frame clones only, minus some. There are approximately 79,000 clones in the sample; about 91% occur only once, and under 7.5% lies in the top ten. Sequenced material: blood. The receptors derive from a man aged 50 or older in good health.

This chain connects TRBV9 to TRBJ2-3; maybe TRBD1 (7 bases). The V end was cut by 0 bases, the J end by 3 bases, with 17 bases between. Germline V gene data show CDR1 as SGDLS and CDR2 as YYNGEE. The CDR3 runs 17 residues. The CDR3 bases are TGTGCCAGCAGCGTAGGGAGGGGGCGAGTTGTTACAGATACGCAGTATTTT. Protein: CASSVGRGRVVTDTQYF.

This clone was observed once. The chain combines TRBV20-1 with TRBJ2-5; TRBD2 might be the D (7 bases). V was clipped by 3 bases and J by 2 bases, with 13 bases between them. The CDR3 has 14 residues. The germline V gene has CDR1 DFQATT and CDR2 SNEGSKA (reference sequence). CDR3 nucleotides: TGCAGTGCTAGTCGAAAGGGGGGGCAAGAGACCCAGTACTTC. Protein sequence: CSASRKGGQETQYF.

The gene calls are TRBV10-3 and TRBJ2-2, with TRBD2 matching 8 bases. After removal of 7 bases from V and 6 bases from J, the junction contained 13 bases not matched to a gene. Per germline, CDR1 ENHRY and CDR2 SYGVKD. This CDR3 contains 16 residues. The CDR3 sequence: CAITQRGTSLAGELFF. The CDR3 DNA is TGTGCCATCACCCAGCGGGGGACCAGTTTGGCCGGGGAGCTGTTTTTT.

The CDR3 bases are TGTGCCAGCAGGGACGGGGCCGCCGACATTCAGTACTTC. Encoded protein: CASRDGAADIQYF. The chain is built from TRBV2 and TRBJ2-4; the D call may be TRBD1 or TRBD2 (5 bases each). Looked up from germline, CDR1 is SNHLY and CDR2 is FYNNEI. The CDR3 is 13 amino acids. V lost 6 bases and J lost 8, with 14 bases in between.

The rearrangement joins TRBV18 to TRBJ1-4; 7 bases map to TRBD1. CDR3 length: 15 amino acids. V trimming: 8 bases; J trimming: 8 bases; junction bases outside the gene matches: 14. Germline CDR1 reads KGHSH; CDR2 reads LQKENI. In nucleotides, the CDR3 is TGTGCCAGCCTCATCAGGGGGGGCGCAAGGGAAAAACTGTTTTTT. This codes for CASLIRGGAREKLFF.

V is TRBV2 and J is TRBJ1-6; no reliable D call. V lost 0 bases and J 9 bases, leaving 9 bases between the germline ends. The CDR3 is 14 residues long. Germline lookup yields CDR1 SNHLY and CDR2 FYNNEI. The DNA of the CDR3 is TGTGCCAGCAGTGAAGCTTTTGGACGTTCACCCCTCCACTTT. Amino acid sequence: CASSEAFGRSPLHF. The whole variable domain, remainder taken from reference TRBV2 and TRBJ1-6, is EPEVTQTPSHQVTQMGQEVILRCVPISNHLYFYWYRQILGQKVEFLVSFYNNEISEKSEIFDDQFSVERPDGSNFTLKIRSTKLEDSAMYFCASSEAFGRSPLHFGNGTRLTVT.

This clone has just one count. V usage is TRBV6-5 and J usage is TRBJ1-1, with 9 positions matching TRBD1. Germline CDR1 MNHEY, CDR2 SVGAGI. Trimming at V came to 6 bases and at J to 5 bases, leaving 7 bases not matched to a gene. This CDR3 has 14 residues. CDR3 residues: CASSRGQGRTEAFF. The CDR3 DNA reads as TGTGCCAGCAGCCGCGGACAGGGGAGGACTGAAGCTTTCTTT.

Comment on this clone: Other DNA sequences from this sample encode an identical CDR3 as well. The CDR3 nucleotides read TGCGCCAGCAGCTACCTAGCGGGGGGGCCGGGGGAGCAGTACTTC. It is translated as CASSYLAGGPGEQYF. V and J are TRBV5-1 and TRBJ2-7; 12 nucleotides match TRBD2. Germline V gene lookup returns CDR1 SGHRS and CDR2 YFSETQ. CDR3 length equals 15 residues. With V trimmed by 3 bases and J by 7 bases, 8 bases remained unmatched.

The chain recombines TRBV29-1 with TRBJ1-1; D is possibly TRBD1 (6 bases). The germline CDR1 and CDR2 sequences are SQVTM and ANQGSEA. This CDR3 spans 12 amino acids. The ends were cut back, 3 bases at V and 5 bases at J, with 10 bases in the middle. The CDR3 region is CSVDPRGTEAFF. As DNA, the CDR3 is TGCAGCGTTGATCCGAGGGGGACTGAAGCTTTCTTT.

The chain employs TRBV5-6 and TRBJ2-7; D remains ambiguous. Trimming removed 4 bases at V and 2 bases at J, with 13 bases between. From germline, CDR1 is SGHDT and CDR2 YYEEEE. The CDR3 sequence is 14 residues long. CDR3 sequence (DNA): TGTGCCAGCAGCCCGGGCGGCAGGCCCTACGAGCAGTACTTC. Its translation is CASSPGGRPYEQYF.

The chain carries TRBV7-9 and TRBJ2-7; D is unresolved. The CDR3 contains 12 residues. The V end was cut by 2 bases, the J end by 5 bases, with 7 bases between. Germline assignment: CDR1 SEHNR and CDR2 FQNEAQ (reference sequence). In DNA, the CDR3 is TGTGCCAGCAGCTTAAGTGGGAACGAGCAGTACTTC. Residues: CASSLSGNEQYF.

The V gene is TRBV7-8, the J gene TRBJ1-1; 10 nucleotides agree with TRBD1. This CDR3 spans 15 amino acids. V lost 5 bases, J lost 4 bases, and 7 bases stayed unmatched. From germline, CDR1 is SGHVS and CDR2 FQNEAQ. The DNA of the CDR3 is TGTGCCAGCAGCCCTGACAGGGGGCTTGGCACTGAAGCTTTCTTT. This translates into CASSPDRGLGTEAFF.

V and J are TRBV6-5 and TRBJ1-4; no clear D gene. The germline V gene encodes CDR1 MNHEY and CDR2 SVGAGI. The CDR3 runs 15 residues. The V and J ends lost 2 bases and 8 bases respectively, with 15 bases between them. The CDR3 loop is CASSYAVGSGEKLFF. CDR3 coding DNA: TGTGCCAGCAGTTACGCCGTTGGCAGCGGAGAAAAACTGTTTTTT.

The CDR3 protein is CASTGYGEAFF. In DNA, the CDR3 is TGTGCCAGCACGGGGTACGGTGAAGCTTTCTTT. The gene calls are TRBV7-9 and TRBJ1-1; D gene ambiguous. Germline V CDR1 and CDR2: SEHNR, FQNEAQ (reference sequence). The V gene lost 7 bases and the J gene lost 7 bases, with 10 bases spanning the gap. The CDR3 has 11 residues. Full variable domain (missing parts from reference TRBV7-9 and TRBJ1-1): DTGVSQNPRHKITKRGQNVTFRCDPISEHNRLYWYRQTLGQGPEFLTYFQNEAQLEKSRLLSDRFSAERPKGSFSTLEIQRTEQGDSAMYLCASTGYGEAFFGQGTRLTVV.

A single count supports this clone. V is TRBV6-5 and J is TRBJ2-2; 10 nucleotides match TRBD1. Trimming took 0 bases from V and 4 from J; bases not matched to a gene: 2. Germline CDR1 is MNHEY and CDR2 is SVGAGI. The CDR3 loop spans 16 amino acids. The CDR3 region has the DNA TGTGCCAGCAGTTACTCGGGACAGGGGACCACCGGGGAGCTGTTTTTT. Residues: CASSYSGQGTTGELFF.